The 5 T cell receptor beta chains below come from one sample, sequenced in a study of CD8 T cells in ankylosing spondylitis. TCRdb re-analysed the 5' RACE reads in MiXCR, keeping a single row per CDR3 protein. Of 30,000 to 35,000 distinct CDR3 sequences in the sample, about 29% were seen once. Material: synovial fluid, either unsorted or a sorted T cell fraction (not recorded which). The source is a male donor with ankylosing spondylitis.

This clonotype was observed many times. The chain employs TRBV20-1 and TRBJ1-1, with D uncertain. The CDR3 consists of 12 residues. The germline CDR1 and CDR2 sequences are DFQATT and SNEGSKA (reference sequence). Between the trimmed V and J ends, which lost 4 bases and 1 base, there was a span of 7 bases. The DNA for the CDR3 is TGCAGTGCTACCCGACAGAACACTGAAGCTTTCTTT. Amino acids: CSATRQNTEAFF.

The chain joins TRBV11-3 to TRBJ2-3; possibly TRBD2 for D (6 bases). There are 16 residues in the CDR3. The germline V gene has CDR1 SGHNT and CDR2 YENEEA. V lost 5 bases, J lost 4 bases, and 19 bases lay in between. CDR3 in DNA: TGTGCCAGCAGCACCTTGACCCGCGGGAACGCAGATACGCAGTATTTT. Its protein is CASSTLTRGNADTQYF.

The chain couples TRBV28 to TRBJ2-1, with D unclear. The germline V and J ends were trimmed by 5 bases and 2 bases, with 13 bases remaining between them. This CDR3 has 15 residues. Germline V gene sequence: CDR1 MDHEN, CDR2 SYDVKM. CDR3 in DNA: TGTGCCAGCAGTCGAATTTCTCTTGCCTACAATGAGCAGTTCTTC. It is translated as CASSRISLAYNEQFF.

This clonotype was detected ten times or more. Relative to the germline gene, one junction end is altered; a read error may explain this. The CDR3 bases are TGTGCCAGCACCCAAGACCCAGGGGACAACTATGGCTACACCTTC. Translation gives CASTQDPGDNYGYTF. This chain uses TRBV3-1 with TRBJ1-2; D might be TRBD1 (6 bases). This CDR3 has 15 residues. CDR1 and CDR2 from the germline V gene are LGHDT and YNNKEL (reference sequence). Based on the CDR3 plus reference TRBV3-1 and TRBJ1-2, the full variable domain is DTAVSQTPKYLVTQMGNDKSIKCEQNLGHDTMYWYKQDSKKFLKIMFSYNNKELIINETVPNRFSPKSPDKAHLNLHINSLELGDSAVYFCASTQDPGDNYGYTFGSGTRLTVV.

The V gene is TRBV5-6, the J gene TRBJ2-3; 7 bases match TRBD2. The junction had 12 bases not matched to a gene; V was cut back by 2 bases and J by 3 bases. The CDR3 is 17 amino acids. Per germline, CDR1 SGHDT and CDR2 YYEEEE. DNA of the CDR3: TGTGCCAGCAGCTTTGGTGGGAGGGCCTCGTGGACAGATACGCAGTATTTT. Translated, it gives CASSFGGRASWTDTQYF.